This T cell receptor beta chain derives from a study of PD-1 blockade in classical Hodgkin lymphoma. This clone was observed at least ten times. V dropped 5 bases and J dropped 8; count of bases not matched to a gene: 8. This CDR3 is 14 amino acids long. Germline V gene lookup returns CDR1 SGHAT and CDR2 FQNNGV. Patients all relapsed after autologous stem cell transplantation, and there was variation in brentuximab vedotin exposure. Measured with immunoSEQ multiplex PCR; TCRdb has only the in-frame clones, and not every one. The data contain about 66,000 clones, over 55% of them seen just once; the ten biggest clones take up 7.5% to 9.5%.

This receptor was identified in a human donor with classical Hodgkin lymphoma. This specimen was peripheral blood mononuclear cells (PBMCs), taken before the second cycle of nivolumab. V usage is TRBV11-2 and J usage is TRBJ1-4; 7 nucleotides line up with TRBD1. CDR3 sequence reads: CASSPGRGREKLFF. The CDR3 DNA follows: TGTGCCAGCAGCCCCGGGAGGGGGCGAGAAAAACTGTTTTTT.